The 27 T cell receptor beta chains below all came from one sample that was sequenced in a study of control samples from healthy donors and cancer patients. Clones were sequenced by immunoSEQ multiplex PCR, and TCRdb holds only the in-frame ones, with some missing. The data show about 160,000 clones, with approximately 96% seen just once and approximately 0.93% held by the top ten. The sequenced sample was blood. All receptors come from a woman aged 25-40 years in good health.

The rearrangement links TRBV10-2 to TRBJ1-5; tentative D call: TRBD1 (6 bases). The germline gives CDR1 WSHSY, CDR2 SAAADI. V shed 3 bases and J shed 6 bases, with 9 bases lying between them. The CDR3 contains 13 residues. CDR3 sequence (DNA): TGCGCCAGCAGTGACAGGGGAGGTCAGCCCCAGCATTTT. This codes for CASSDRGGQPQHF.

The chain is built from TRBV7-9 and TRBJ1-2, with 10 bases that match TRBD1. V lost 1 base to trimming and J lost 7 bases; unmatched junction nucleotides: 0. Germline lookup yields CDR1 SEHNR and CDR2 FQNEAQ (reference sequence). The CDR3 contains 13 residues. This chain's CDR3 is CASSLGTGGGYTF. The CDR3 nucleotides are TGTGCCAGCAGCTTAGGGACAGGGGGTGGCTACACCTTC. Full variable domain (remainder filled in from reference TRBV7-9 and TRBJ1-2): DTGVSQNPRHKITKRGQNVTFRCDPISEHNRLYWYRQTLGQGPEFLTYFQNEAQLEKSRLLSDRFSAERPKGSFSTLEIQRTEQGDSAMYLCASSLGTGGGYTFGSGTRLTVV.

To note about this clone: This CDR3 is also generated by other DNA sequences in the sample. The chain combines TRBV21-1 with TRBJ2-5; TRBD2, the D gene given by the table, was not confirmed from the DNA. TRBV21-1 is a recognized pseudogene. The CDR3 loop spans 15 amino acids. The CDR3 is CASNTLAGPLETQYF. DNA of the CDR3: TGTGCCAGCAACACACTAGCGGGTCCCTTAGAGACCCAGTACTTC.

The CDR3 DNA sequence: TGCGCCAGCAGCTTGGGCGGGGGGTCCTCCTACGAGCAGTACTTC. Residues: CASSLGGGSSYEQYF. J is TRBJ2-7 and V is TRBV5-1; 8 positions agree with TRBD2. J lost 0 bases, V lost 0 bases, and 2 bases had no gene match. Germline V gives CDR1 SGHRS, CDR2 YFSETQ. The length of the CDR3 is 15 residues.

This clone has a single count. The gene calls are TRBV6-5 and TRBJ2-6; a weak D match, TRBD2 (6 bases). CDR3 length equals 13 residues. With 11 bases removed from V and 2 bases from J, the gap between germline ends came to 10 bases. Germline lookup yields CDR1 MNHEY and CDR2 SVGAGI. CDR3: CASAGTGANVLTF. CDR3 in DNA: TGTGCCTCCGCGGGAACTGGGGCCAACGTCCTGACTTTC.

Of note for this clone: An end of the junction differs from the germline gene, which may be a read error. The rearrangement links TRBV4-1 to TRBJ2-1; D unclear. The CDR3 has 13 amino acids. Germline V CDR1 and CDR2: MGHRA, YSYEKL. CDR3 nucleotides: TGCGCCAGCAGCCAAGATGGTACGAAGTTAATGCTCTTC. Protein: CASSQDGTKLMLF.

The V call is TRBV3-1 (or the pseudogene TRBV3-2), the J call TRBJ1-2; 9 nucleotides align to TRBD1. Trimming took 6 bases from V and 0 from J; bases not matched to a gene: 2. The CDR3 is 14 residues long. Germline V gene data show CDR1 as LGHDT and CDR2 as YNNKEL (reference sequence). The CDR3, as DNA: TGTGCCAGCAGTCGGACAGGGGCTAACTATGGCTACACCTTC. Residues: CASSRTGANYGYTF.

The CDR3 loop is CASSSRESYGYTF. The DNA of the CDR3 is TGTGCCAGCAGCTCCCGGGAAAGCTATGGCTACACCTTC. The chain joins TRBV5-6 to TRBJ1-2; D unclear. Trimming removed 3 bases at V and 4 bases at J, with 10 bases between. Germline V lookup: CDR1 SGHDT, CDR2 YYEEEE. This CDR3 contains 13 residues. Full variable domain (rest looked up from reference TRBV5-6 and TRBJ1-2): DAGVTQSPTHLIKTRGQQVTLRCSPKSGHDTVSWYQQALGQGPQFIFQYYEEEERQRGNFPDRFSGHQFPNYSSELNVNALLLGDSALYLCASSSRESYGYTFGSGTRLTVV.

The V call is TRBV19, the J call TRBJ2-7; 8 bases line up with TRBD2. CDR1 is LNHDA and CDR2 is SQIVND in the germline V gene (reference sequence). The CDR3 length is 16 residues. V shed 5 bases and J 0 bases; nucleotides not matched to a gene: 9. Here the CDR3 reads CASSPSGRQSSYEQYF. CDR3 DNA sequence: TGTGCCAGTAGTCCTAGCGGGCGACAGAGCTCCTACGAGCAGTACTTC. The full variable domain, completed using reference TRBV19 and TRBJ2-7, is DGGITQSPKYLFRKEGQNVTLSCEQNLNHDAMYWYRQDPGQGLRLIYYSQIVNDFQKGDIAEGYSVSREKKESFPLTVTSAQKNPTAFYLCASSPSGRQSSYEQYFGPGTRLTVT.

The genes are TRBV11-3 and TRBJ2-1, with D unresolved. Germline V lookup: CDR1 SGHNT, CDR2 YENEEA. The CDR3 length is 11 residues. V lost 5 bases and J 9 bases, leaving 8 bases between the germline ends. The CDR3 reads CASSVGGEQFF. CDR3 nucleotides: TGTGCCAGCAGCGTCGGCGGTGAGCAGTTCTTC. Full variable domain (missing parts from reference TRBV11-3 and TRBJ2-1): EAGVVQSPRYKIIEKKQPVAFWCNPISGHNTLYWYLQNLGQGPELLIRYENEEAVDDSQLPKDRFSAERLKGVDSTLKIQPAELGDSAVYLCASSVGGEQFFGPGTRLTVL.

Here the CDR3 reads CASSLGDRYYEQYF. The DNA for the CDR3 is TGTGCCAGCAGCTTGGGGGACAGATACTACGAGCAGTACTTC. The J gene is TRBJ2-7, the V gene TRBV7-3; 7 positions agree with TRBD1. Germline CDR1 reads SGHTA; CDR2 reads FQGTGA. The length of the CDR3 is 14 residues. V shed 3 bases, J shed 3 bases, and the junction held 5 bases outside the gene matches.

V usage is TRBV2 and J usage is TRBJ1-6, with TRBD1 identical over 10 bases. J lost 9 bases, V lost 0 bases, and 2 bases had no gene match. This CDR3 contains 15 residues. Germline-derived CDR1 and CDR2 are SNHLY and FYNNEI. CDR3 nucleotides: TGTGCCAGCAGTGAAGCTTGGACAGGGGGTTCACCCCTCCACTTT. Amino acids: CASSEAWTGGSPLHF.

This rearrangement joins TRBV13 to TRBJ2-2; D is possibly TRBD1 (6 bases). V was shortened by 0 bases and J by 0 bases, with 8 bases between the two germline ends. There are 16 residues in the CDR3. Germline V gene lookup returns CDR1 PRHDT and CDR2 FYEKMQ (reference sequence). CDR3 sequence reads: CASSLGGHSNTGELFF. CDR3 nucleotides: TGTGCCAGCAGCTTAGGGGGACACTCGAACACCGGGGAGCTGTTTTTT.

The CDR3 region is CASSMGNNPAETQYF. CDR3 nucleotide sequence: TGTGCCAGTAGTATGGGAAATAACCCCGCGGAGACCCAGTACTTC. The V call is TRBV19, the J call TRBJ2-5; D uncertain. Trimming left V 3 bases short and J 5 bases short, with 16 bases between. Germline V gene data show CDR1 as LNHDA and CDR2 as SQIVND (reference sequence). The CDR3 consists of 15 residues.

The chain combines TRBV2 with TRBJ1-4; D not certain. This CDR3 has 15 residues. Germline assignment: CDR1 SNHLY and CDR2 FYNNEI. Trimming pared 2 bases from V and 5 bases from J, leaving 12 bases between. The CDR3 region is CASSEWPTGNEKLFF. Here the CDR3 DNA reads TGTGCCAGCAGTGAATGGCCGACCGGGAATGAAAAACTGTTTTTT.

The genes are TRBV29-1 and TRBJ2-3, with 10 positions matching TRBD2. The V gene end was trimmed by 2 bases and the J gene end by 6 bases; junction bases not matched to a gene: 11. Germline V gene data show CDR1 as SQVTM and CDR2 as ANQGSEA. There are 16 residues in the CDR3. The CDR3 sequence: CSVEFFQREGRDTQYF. The CDR3 bases are TGCAGCGTTGAATTTTTCCAGCGGGAGGGCCGGGATACGCAGTATTTT.

V and J are TRBV9 and TRBJ2-5; tentatively, D is TRBD2 (6 bases). The germline CDR1 and CDR2 sequences are SGDLS and YYNGEE. The CDR3 runs 14 residues. Trimming pared 0 bases from V and 5 bases from J, leaving 11 bases between. The CDR3 region has the DNA TGTGCCAGCAGCGTAGCTGAGGGGAGGGAGACCCAGTACTTC. Protein product: CASSVAEGRETQYF.

V and J are TRBV11-1 and TRBJ2-5; no reliable D call. The CDR3 is made up of 15 amino acids. V shed 2 bases and J shed 0 bases, with 10 bases lying between them. The V gene's germline CDR1 is SGHAT and CDR2 FQDESV (reference sequence). The CDR3 DNA sequence: TGTGCCAGCAGCTTAAGGTCTTCCAACCAAGAGACCCAGTACTTC. Protein product: CASSLRSSNQETQYF.

The chain uses TRBV12-3 or TRBV12-4 and TRBJ2-1; no reliable D call. Trimming stripped 2 bases from V and 9 bases from J, with 11 bases between. The length of the CDR3 is 13 residues. The CDR3 protein is CASSLRPLFEQFF. Written as DNA, the CDR3 is TGTGCCAGCAGTTTACGACCGCTTTTTGAGCAGTTCTTC.

The chain uses TRBV15 and TRBJ2-2; possibly TRBD1 for D (5 bases). Trimming took 1 base from V and 5 from J, leaving 14 bases between them. In germline, CDR1 is LNHNV, CDR2 YYDKDF (reference sequence). This CDR3 has 16 residues. The CDR3 region is CATSRGRQLGTGELFF. Here the CDR3 DNA reads TGTGCCACCAGCAGAGGACGACAGTTGGGAACCGGGGAGCTGTTTTTT. Full variable domain (missing parts from reference TRBV15 and TRBJ2-2): DAMVIQNPRYQVTQFGKPVTLSCSQTLNHNVMYWYQQKSSQAPKLLFHYYDKDFNNEADTPDNFQSRRPNTSFCFLDIRSPGLGDTAMYLCATSRGRQLGTGELFFGEGSRLTVL.

CDR3 in amino acids: CASSLAGDSSYNSPLHF. The CDR3 nucleotides read TGTGCCAGCAGCTTGGCGGGGGACAGCTCCTATAATTCACCCCTCCACTTT. The gene calls are TRBV5-5 and TRBJ1-6; 7 bases align to TRBD1. V dropped 0 bases and J dropped 0; count of bases not matched to a gene: 3. Germline values: CDR1 SGHKS, CDR2 YYEKEE (reference sequence). This CDR3 is built from 17 residues.

V is TRBV19 and J is TRBJ1-5; maybe TRBD1 (5 bases). Germline CDR1 reads LNHDA; CDR2 reads SQIVND (reference sequence). The CDR3 is made up of 15 amino acids. Trimming pared 3 bases from V and 0 bases from J, leaving 9 bases between. As DNA, the CDR3 is TGTGCCAGTAGTATGGGGACGTCTAGCAATCAGCCCCAGCATTTT. Translated: CASSMGTSSNQPQHF. Complete variable domain (other parts from reference TRBV19 and TRBJ1-5): DGGITQSPKYLFRKEGQNVTLSCEQNLNHDAMYWYRQDPGQGLRLIYYSQIVNDFQKGDIAEGYSVSREKKESFPLTVTSAQKNPTAFYLCASSMGTSSNQPQHFGDGTRLSIL.

The chain uses TRBV6-5 and TRBJ2-7; the D gene is possibly TRBD1 (5 bases). The CDR3 sequence is 16 residues long. CDR1 MNHEY and CDR2 SVGAGI come from the germline V gene. Trimming left V 2 bases short and J 1 base short, with 15 bases between. For the CDR3, the DNA is TGTGCCAGCAGTTACCGACGTGTGACAGATTCCTACGAGCAGTACTTC. This encodes CASSYRRVTDSYEQYF.

The CDR3 region is CASSVVPGTGGKAFF. The DNA of the CDR3 is TGTGCCAGCAGCGTAGTCCCGGGGACAGGGGGTAAGGCTTTCTTT. This chain uses TRBV9 with TRBJ1-1; 11 bases are shared with TRBD1. Germline V CDR1 and CDR2: SGDLS, YYNGEE. The J segment lost 11 bases and the V segment lost 0 bases, leaving 9 bases of the junction unmatched. The length of the CDR3 is 15 residues.

V is TRBV25-1 and J is TRBJ2-2; D unclear. This CDR3 is built from 11 residues. V gave up 6 bases and J gave up 3 bases, with 2 bases separating them. Looked up from germline, CDR1 is MGHDK and CDR2 is SYGVNS. CDR3 sequence reads: CASSYTGELFF. The CDR3, as DNA: TGTGCCAGCAGCTACACCGGGGAGCTGTTTTTT.

This clone was observed a single time. The V call is TRBV9, the J call TRBJ2-7; 9 bases are shared with TRBD2. The J segment lost 5 bases and the V segment lost 0 bases, leaving 3 bases of the junction unmatched. The length of the CDR3 is 14 residues. The germline CDR1 and CDR2 sequences are SGDLS and YYNGEE. DNA of the CDR3: TGTGCCAGCAGCGTAGGGCTAGCGGGAAACGAGCAGTACTTC. Amino acids: CASSVGLAGNEQYF.

This clone was seen once. This sequence joins TRBV13 and TRBJ2-7; 10 bases fit TRBD1. Germline V gives CDR1 PRHDT, CDR2 FYEKMQ (reference sequence). This CDR3 is built from 15 residues. Trimming took 3 bases from V and 4 from J; bases not matched to a gene: 6. DNA for the CDR3: TGTGCCAGCAGCTTGAGGACAGGGGGGGAATACGAGCAGTACTTC. As protein: CASSLRTGGEYEQYF.